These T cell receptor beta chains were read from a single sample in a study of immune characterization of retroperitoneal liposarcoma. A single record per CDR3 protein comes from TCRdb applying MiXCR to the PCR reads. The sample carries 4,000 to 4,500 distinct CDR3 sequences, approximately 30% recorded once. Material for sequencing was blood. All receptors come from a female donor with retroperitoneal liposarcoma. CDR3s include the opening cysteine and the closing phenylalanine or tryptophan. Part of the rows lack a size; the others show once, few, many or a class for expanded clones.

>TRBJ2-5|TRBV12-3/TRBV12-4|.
CASSTGQGRKTQYF
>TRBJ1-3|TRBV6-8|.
CASSKTGAAGNTIYF
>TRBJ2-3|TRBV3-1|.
CASSLRDRPSDTQYF
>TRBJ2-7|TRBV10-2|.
CASRRGSGTGSVYEQYF
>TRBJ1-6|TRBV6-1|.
CASSEVSPLHF
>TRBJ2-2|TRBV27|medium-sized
CASSFGFGRGRNTGELFF
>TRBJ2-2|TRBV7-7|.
CASSSTGFTGELFF
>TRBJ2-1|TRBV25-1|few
CASAGNEQFF
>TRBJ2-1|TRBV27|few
CASSLRTSGGKNEQFF
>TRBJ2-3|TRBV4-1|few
CASSQDGGYTQYF
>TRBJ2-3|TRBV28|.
CASSVRGGHDTDTQYF
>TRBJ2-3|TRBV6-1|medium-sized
CASSGLAGVHEQFF
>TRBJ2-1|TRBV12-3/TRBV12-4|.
CASSLGPLAGVSPNEQFF
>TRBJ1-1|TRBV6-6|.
CASSPQSTEAFF
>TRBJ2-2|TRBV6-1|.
CASRLQGAHTGELFF
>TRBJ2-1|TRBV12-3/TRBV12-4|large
CASSLTPGGATSGRAAYNEQFF
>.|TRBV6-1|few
CASSSRGGKTSGYEQYF
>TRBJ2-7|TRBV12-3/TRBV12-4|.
CASSTADREAAEQYF
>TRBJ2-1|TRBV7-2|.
CASSLFVSTGYSYEQFF
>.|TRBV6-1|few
CASIKTSGGDNYEQYF
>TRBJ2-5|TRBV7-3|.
CASRLTSGSYNEQYF
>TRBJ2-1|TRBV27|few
CASSQTGTYNEQFF
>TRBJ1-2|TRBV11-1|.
CASSPTGGYGYTF
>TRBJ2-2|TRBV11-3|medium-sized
CASSSGTGFTGELFF
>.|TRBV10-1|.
CASSEGHSYEQYF
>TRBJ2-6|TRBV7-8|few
CASSSGGGISGANVLTF
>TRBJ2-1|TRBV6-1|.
CASSEFPPGQGGNEQFF
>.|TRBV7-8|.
CASSLGLHSYEQYF
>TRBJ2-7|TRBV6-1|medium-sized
CASNVPGRAYEQYF
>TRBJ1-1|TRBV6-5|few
CASSWNTEAFF
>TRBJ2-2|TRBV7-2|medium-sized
CASSFDLTSGRANTGELFF
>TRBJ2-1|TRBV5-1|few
CASSPGQGTSDEQFF
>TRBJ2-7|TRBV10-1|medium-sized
CASSDSGFGDEQYF
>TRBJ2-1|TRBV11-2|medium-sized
CASSLDFLAGVHEQFF
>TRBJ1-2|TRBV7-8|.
CASSLAPGGHYGYTF
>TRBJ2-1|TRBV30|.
CAWSVDGGTGEQFF
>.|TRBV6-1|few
CASSRDRGSEAEQFF
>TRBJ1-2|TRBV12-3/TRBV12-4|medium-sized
CASSLKFQYGYTF
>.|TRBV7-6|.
CASSHSEGPHYEQYF
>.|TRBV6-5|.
CASSYRLAGAYEQYF
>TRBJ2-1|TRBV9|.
CASSEESSYNEQFF
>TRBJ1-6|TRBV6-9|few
CASNDYNSPLHF
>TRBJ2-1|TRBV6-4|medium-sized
CASRMDPDEYNEQFF
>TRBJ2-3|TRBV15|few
CATSRAYTSTDTQYF
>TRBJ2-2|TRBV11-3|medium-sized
CASSLGFEIGELFF
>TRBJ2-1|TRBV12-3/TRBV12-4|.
CASTPGEGQFF
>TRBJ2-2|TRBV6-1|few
CASSENDRVTAGELFF
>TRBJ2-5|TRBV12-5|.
CASGLDRGERAETQYF
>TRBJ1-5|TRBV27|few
CASKPGQGPNQPQHF
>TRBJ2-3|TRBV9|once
CASSVVSTDTQYF
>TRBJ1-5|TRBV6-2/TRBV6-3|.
CASSYSTGGSNQPQHF
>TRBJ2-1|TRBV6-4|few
CASSPSGDSYEQFF
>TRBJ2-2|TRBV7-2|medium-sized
CASSTGLAGGSDTGELFF
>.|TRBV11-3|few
CASSLDLVADPQDEQYF
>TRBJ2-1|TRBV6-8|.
CASSGLAGGVNEQFF